The TCR beta chain described here comes from a study of blood T cell repertoires in COVID-19. Study in general: From T cells, B-cell-depleted T cells, or PBMCs came the material, which was cDNA or gDNA.

V lost 5 bases to trimming and J lost 4 bases; unmatched junction nucleotides: 1. The CDR3 extends over 13 amino acids. CDR1 is MNHNY, CDR2 SVGAGI, per germline (reference sequence). This clone was observed a handful of times. Per the study methods: The assay estimated nucleated cells by amplifying reference gene primers. TCRdb's copy holds only in-frame clones and misses some; the assay was immunoSEQ multiplex PCR. For V, J and clone size, that table is used; D and trimming come from the DNA. The profile shows tens of thousands of clones, 68% of them singletons. Sequencing was performed on peripheral blood. This TCR was sampled from a woman in her sixties or seventies with acute or convalescent COVID-19. The chain uses TRBV6-6 and TRBJ1-3; 8 bases are a match to TRBD1. The CDR3 is CASSNRGGNTIYF. The CDR3 DNA sequence: TGTGCCAGCAGTAACAGGGGGGGAAACACCATATATTTT.